The 32 T cell receptor beta chains listed next were all sequenced from one sample in a study of blood T cell repertoires in COVID-19 (dated by TCRdb to 2020 to 2022). Libraries came from the immunoSEQ multiplex PCR assay. TCRdb holds this immuneACCESS table with in-frame rearrangements only. Some clones are missing; in checked studies, unresolved V genes explain under half, and the rest has no known cause. Present in this sample are around 170,000 clones, roughly four fifths of which were seen just once. The ten top clones hold 13% to 15% of the sample. Material for sequencing was peripheral blood. These TCRs come from a man in his thirties or forties with active or convalescent COVID-19.

This clone was seen more than once but under ten times. The CDR3 loop is CASSVSSGYPGANVLTF. The DNA of the CDR3 is TGTGCCAGCAGCGTATCGAGCGGGTATCCTGGGGCCAACGTCCTGACTTTC. V is TRBV9 and J is TRBJ2-6; TRBD2 is a possible D gene (6 bases). The ends were cut back, 1 base at V and 2 bases at J, with 13 bases in the middle. The germline V gene has CDR1 SGDLS and CDR2 YYNGEE. This CDR3 region has 17 residues.

This clone was detected a few times. The chain uses TRBV30 and TRBJ1-3, with a tentative D call TRBD1 (5 bases). Per germline, CDR1 GTSNPN and CDR2 SVGIG (reference sequence). V was shortened by 1 base and J by 0 bases, with 10 bases between the two germline ends. The CDR3 extends over 15 amino acids. The CDR3, as DNA: TGTGCCTGGAGTGAAGGGACTAACTCTGGAAACACCATATATTTT. Its protein product is CAWSEGTNSGNTIYF.

This clone has just one count. V usage is TRBV2 and J usage is TRBJ1-2; 7 bases match TRBD1. The germline V gene has CDR1 SNHLY and CDR2 FYNNEI. CDR3 length: 13 residues. The V and J ends lost 4 bases and 8 bases, in that order; junction bases with no gene match: 7. The chain's CDR3 is CASSGQGRGGYTF. In nucleotides, the CDR3 is TGTGCCAGCAGTGGACAGGGAAGGGGAGGCTACACCTTC. The variable domain in full, completed from reference TRBV2 and TRBJ1-2, reads EPEVTQTPSHQVTQMGQEVILRCVPISNHLYFYWYRQILGQKVEFLVSFYNNEISEKSEIFDDQFSVERPDGSNFTLKIRSTKLEDSAMYFCASSGQGRGGYTFGSGTRLTVV.

This clone appeared a single time. The CDR3 is CASSVAPQESASIFDGYTF. Here the CDR3 DNA reads TGTGCCAGCAGCGTAGCTCCGCAGGAATCCGCCTCCATTTTCGATGGCTACACCTTC. The chain employs TRBV9 and TRBJ1-2; D remains unclear. Germline CDR1 and CDR2: SGDLS and YYNGEE. The V gene lost 0 bases and the J gene lost 6 bases, with 27 bases spanning the gap. The CDR3 consists of 19 residues.

This chain joins TRBV3-1 (or the pseudogene TRBV3-2) and TRBJ2-1, with D unclear. This CDR3 is 15 amino acids long. Trimming pared 5 bases from V and 2 bases from J, leaving 13 bases between. Germline lookup yields CDR1 LGHDT and CDR2 YNNKEL (reference sequence). Here the CDR3 DNA reads TGTGCCAGCAGCTCAGACTCACCCACCTACAATGAGCAGTTCTTC. Its translation is CASSSDSPTYNEQFF.

The genes are TRBV7-9 and TRBJ2-5; 7 nucleotides agree with TRBD1. From germline, CDR1 is SEHNR and CDR2 FQNEAQ (reference sequence). The CDR3 is 14 residues long. V was pared by 4 bases and J by 0 bases, with 2 bases of the junction left unmatched. The CDR3 nucleotides are TGTGCCAGCAGCTCGACAGGGTACCAAGAGACCCAGTACTTC. Its protein product is CASSSTGYQETQYF.

CDR3 loop: CASSLLAGQHQETQYF. As DNA, the CDR3 is TGTGCCAGCAGCTTATTAGCGGGCCAGCACCAAGAGACCCAGTACTTC. V gene TRBV7-2 combines with J gene TRBJ2-5; 7 bases agree with TRBD2. This CDR3 is built from 16 residues. CDR1 is SGHTA, CDR2 FQGNSA, per germline. The junction had 6 bases not matched to a gene; V was cut back by 2 bases and J by 0 bases.

The V and J genes are TRBV11-2 and TRBJ2-7; 8 bases are a match to TRBD2. Looked up from germline, CDR1 is SGHAT and CDR2 is FQNNGV. V lost 1 base, J lost 6 bases, and 11 bases stayed unmatched. The CDR3 spans 16 residues. The CDR3 nucleotides are TGTGCCAGCAGCTTAGGGTTCGGGGCGGGAGGTCGCGAGCAGTACTTC. Translation: CASSLGFGAGGREQYF.

In this sample, this clone turned up a few times. The chain is built from TRBV30 and TRBJ2-2; D is perhaps TRBD1 (6 bases). This CDR3 region has 16 residues. Germline V gene data show CDR1 as GTSNPN and CDR2 as SVGIG (reference sequence). The V and J ends lost 2 bases and 1 base respectively, with 14 bases between them. CDR3 nucleotides: TGTGCCTGGAGTACTTACTGGACAGTGAACACCGGGGAGCTGTTTTTT. Its translation: CAWSTYWTVNTGELFF.

The chain uses TRBV29-1 and TRBJ1-1; D is perhaps TRBD1 (6 bases). Per germline, CDR1 SQVTM and CDR2 ANQGSEA. Trimming cost V 5 bases and J 10 bases, with 32 bases left between them. The CDR3 totals 17 residues. The CDR3 protein is CSVITREAETGGFGAFF. CDR3 nucleotides: TGCAGCGTTATAACTCGTGAGGCGGAGACAGGCGGCTTTGGAGCTTTCTTT.

V gene TRBV4-1 combines with J gene TRBJ1-5; the match to TRBD1 covers 7 bases. The CDR3 is made up of 17 amino acids. Per the germline V gene, CDR1 is MGHRA and CDR2 is YSYEKL. V lost 3 bases, J lost 2 bases, and 10 bases stayed unmatched. The CDR3 nucleotides are TGCGCCAGCAGCCAGGGTTCGACAGGGCTGGGCAATCAGCCCCAGCATTTT. Its translation: CASSQGSTGLGNQPQHF.

The chain has TRBV7-2 and TRBJ2-2, with 10 bases identical to TRBD2. There are 16 residues in the CDR3. Losses at the gene ends were 1 base for V and 2 bases for J; bases not matched to a gene: 1. Germline lookup yields CDR1 SGHTA and CDR2 FQGNSA. The CDR3 reads CASSLELAGNTGELFF. The CDR3 coding sequence is TGTGCCAGCAGCTTAGAACTAGCGGGAAACACCGGGGAGCTGTTTTTT. The whole variable domain, remainder taken from reference TRBV7-2 and TRBJ2-2, is GAGVSQSPSNKVTEKGKDVELRCDPISGHTALYWYRQSLGQGLEFLIYFQGNSAPDKSGLPSDRFSAERTGGSVSTLTIQRTQQEDSAVYLCASSLELAGNTGELFFGEGSRLTVL.

The chain recombines TRBV13 with TRBJ2-6; 7 bases agree with TRBD1. Germline values: CDR1 PRHDT, CDR2 FYEKMQ (reference sequence). The CDR3 runs to 17 residues. V lost 5 bases and J lost 0; bases outside the gene matches: 7. The CDR3 sequence is CASSPGTESSGANVLTF. The CDR3 DNA is TGTGCCAGCAGCCCCGGGACAGAGAGCTCTGGGGCCAACGTCCTGACTTTC.

The chain has TRBV11-3 and TRBJ2-7; 12 positions agree with TRBD2. The germline CDR1 and CDR2 sequences are SGHNT and YENEEA. The CDR3 runs to 17 residues. V lost 0 bases, J lost 6 bases, and 9 bases stayed unmatched. The CDR3 DNA reads TGTGCCAGCAGCTTAGAGCTAGCGGGAGGGCCACCTCGCGAGCAGTACTTC. Its translation is CASSLELAGGPPREQYF.

The chain couples TRBV18 to TRBJ2-7; the D is unclear. This CDR3 is built from 13 residues. Germline V gives CDR1 KGHSH, CDR2 LQKENI. With 4 bases removed from V and 0 bases from J, the gap between germline ends came to 7 bases. The CDR3 coding sequence is TGTGCCAGCTCACTAAGCACCTCCTACGAGCAGTACTTC. Translation gives CASSLSTSYEQYF.

This chain connects TRBV6-4 to TRBJ2-1, with D tentatively TRBD2 (7 bases). CDR3 length equals 16 residues. Germline V gene lookup returns CDR1 MRHNA and CDR2 SNTAGT. Trimming removed 3 bases from V and 8 bases from J, with 20 bases in between. The CDR3 DNA is TGTGCCAGCAGTGAAGGCGAGAGGGGGGGGGTCGATGAGCAGTTCTTC. Translated, it gives CASSEGERGGVDEQFF.

The genes are TRBV5-1 and TRBJ2-1, with 9 bases identical to TRBD1. This CDR3 has 15 residues. The germline V gene encodes CDR1 SGHRS and CDR2 YFSETQ. Trimming cost V 4 bases and J 4 bases; bases outside gene matches: 6. The CDR3 sequence: CASSPTGGSYNEQFF. The CDR3 nucleotides read TGCGCCAGCAGCCCGACAGGGGGATCATACAATGAGCAGTTCTTC.

V gene TRBV7-2 combines with J gene TRBJ2-7; TRBD2 agrees at 9 bases. Germline assignment: CDR1 SGHTA and CDR2 FQGNSA. The CDR3 has 16 residues. J was trimmed by 2 bases and V by 3 bases; bases with no gene match: 8. The CDR3 bases are TGTGCCAGCAGCTTGCAGCCTAGCGGGATAACCTACGAGCAGTACTTC. Translated: CASSLQPSGITYEQYF.

This chain uses TRBV10-1 with TRBJ1-1; D not certain. The CDR3 length is 15 residues. The germline V gene encodes CDR1 WNHNN and CDR2 SYGVQD (reference sequence). Trimming cost V 4 bases and J 4 bases, with 16 bases left between them. CDR3 residues: CASSATRVSVTEAFF. DNA for the CDR3: TGCGCCAGCAGTGCAACGAGAGTGTCGGTCACTGAAGCTTTCTTT.

This chain links TRBV5-6 with TRBJ2-2; TRBD2 aligns across 9 bases. Unmatched junction bases numbered 17, after V lost 6 bases and J lost 2 bases. The CDR3 has 19 residues. CDR1 is SGHDT, CDR2 YYEEEE, per germline. DNA of the CDR3: TGTGCCAGCAACCTTACCAGGGCCCCTAGCGGGGCTAACACCGGGGAGCTGTTTTTT. It translates to CASNLTRAPSGANTGELFF.

The chain uses TRBV27 and TRBJ2-2, with 10 bases matching TRBD1. The CDR3 totals 19 residues. Unmatched junction bases numbered 14, after V lost 7 bases and J lost 0 bases. CDR1 and CDR2 from the germline V gene are MNHEY and SMNVEV (reference sequence). The DNA for the CDR3 is TGTGCCAGCACCCCCTTTCGGGACAGGGGCAATTCGAACACCGGGGAGCTGTTTTTT. It specifies CASTPFRDRGNSNTGELFF.

There are a few counts of this clone. The chain couples TRBV27 to TRBJ1-4, with 7 bases that match TRBD1. The germline gives CDR1 MNHEY, CDR2 SMNVEV (reference sequence). This CDR3 contains 15 residues. V lost 5 bases to trimming and J lost 7 bases; unmatched junction nucleotides: 10. CDR3 loop: CASSPFTGVAEKLFF. The DNA for the CDR3 is TGTGCCAGCAGTCCCTTCACAGGGGTTGCTGAAAAACTGTTTTTT.

DNA for the CDR3: TGTGCCAGCAGCCCTCGCCCGAGACTAGCGTCCTACCAAGAGACCCAGTACTTC. Translated: CASSPRPRLASYQETQYF. This chain uses TRBV9 with TRBJ2-5; 8 bases agree with TRBD2. The CDR3 has 18 residues. The germline V gene encodes CDR1 SGDLS and CDR2 YYNGEE. V shed 4 bases and J 0 bases; nucleotides not matched to a gene: 14.

The chain combines TRBV7-3 with TRBJ2-5; 13 bases are a match to TRBD2. This CDR3 contains 15 residues. Germline-derived CDR1 and CDR2 are SGHTA and FQGTGA. V trimming: 5 bases; J trimming: 5 bases; junction bases outside the gene matches: 5. CDR3 sequence (DNA): TGTGCCAGCAGCCAACTAGCGGGGGGGTCGGAGACCCAGTACTTC. Translation: CASSQLAGGSETQYF.

The genes are TRBV6-5 and TRBJ2-7; D is perhaps TRBD1 (6 bases). Germline CDR1 and CDR2: MNHEY and SVGAGI. Deletions cut 2 bases from V and 6 bases from J, with 14 bases between. This CDR3 has 14 residues. CDR3 bases: TGTGCCAGCAGTTACATGAATAGAGGGGGCGAGCAGTACTTC. Protein sequence: CASSYMNRGGEQYF.

The chain joins TRBV30 to TRBJ1-4; D unclear. CDR1 and CDR2 (germline): GTSNPN, SVGIG (reference sequence). CDR3 length: 14 residues. V was clipped by 2 bases and J by 8 bases, with 15 bases between them. The CDR3 coding sequence is TGTGCCTGGAGTCCCCTTAATGAGGGAGAAAAACTGTTTTTT. Its translation: CAWSPLNEGEKLFF.

The chain carries TRBV15 and TRBJ1-3, with D possibly being TRBD1 (5 bases). CDR3 length: 15 amino acids. Trimming stripped 3 bases from V and 0 bases from J, with 9 bases between. Looked up from germline, CDR1 is LNHNV and CDR2 is YYDKDF (reference sequence). CDR3 residues: CATSRRDLSGNTIYF. The CDR3 region has the DNA TGTGCCACCAGCAGGCGGGACCTCTCTGGAAACACCATATATTTT.

This clone has just a few counts. This chain links TRBV4-1 with TRBJ2-7, with TRBD2 matching over 9 bases. The CDR3 contains 15 residues. CDR1 is MGHRA and CDR2 is YSYEKL in the germline V gene. With V trimmed by 4 bases and J by 3 bases, 7 bases remained unmatched. The CDR3: CASSLSIAGVYEQYV. CDR3 nucleotide sequence: TGCGCCAGCAGCCTGTCCATAGCGGGGGTCTACGAGCAGTACGTC.

V gene TRBV15 combines with J gene TRBJ1-3; TRBD1 matches 8 bases. Per the germline V gene, CDR1 is LNHNV and CDR2 is YYDKDF (reference sequence). The CDR3 extends over 15 amino acids. The ends lost 9 bases at V and 2 bases at J; junction bases unmatched: 9. CDR3 DNA sequence: TGTGCCACAAGGACAGGGCCGGGGACTGGAAACACCATATATTTT. Its protein product is CATRTGPGTGNTIYF.

The chain combines TRBV7-9 with TRBJ2-7, with 10 positions matching TRBD2. V trimming: 6 bases; J trimming: 0 bases; junction bases outside the gene matches: 2. Germline CDR1 SEHNR, CDR2 FQNEAQ (reference sequence). The CDR3 totals 14 residues. The CDR3 nucleotides are TGTGCCAGCAGAACTAGCGGGACCTCCTACGAGCAGTACTTC. Residues: CASRTSGTSYEQYF.

This clone was seen a single time. The CDR3 DNA follows: TGTGCCAGCAGTACCGAAGGGACAGGGATGAATCAGCCCCAGCATTTT. Translating it yields CASSTEGTGMNQPQHF. The chain couples TRBV6-2 or TRBV6-3 to TRBJ1-5; 9 nucleotides line up with TRBD1. The V segment lost 5 bases and the J segment 4 bases; nucleotides outside the gene matches: 9. Germline lookup yields CDR1 MNHEY and CDR2 SVGEGT. The length of the CDR3 is 16 residues.

The chain uses TRBV7-2 and TRBJ2-2, with D perhaps matching TRBD1 (6 bases). Deletions cut 0 bases from V and 8 bases from J, with 16 bases between. The CDR3 is 16 amino acids. Germline-derived CDR1 and CDR2 are SGHTA and FQGNSA. CDR3 region: CASSLARDIVTGELFF. CDR3 in DNA: TGTGCCAGCAGCTTAGCACGGGACATCGTAACTGGGGAGCTGTTTTTT.